Following are 31 T cell receptor beta chains from one sample sequenced in a study of blood T cell repertoires in COVID-19. TCRdb keeps only in-frame clones here, not all; method: immunoSEQ multiplex PCR. This sample has 200,000 to 300,000 clones, with around 90% found just once. Sequencing was done on a sample of peripheral blood. These receptors all come from a man aged 25 to 40 with COVID-19, enrolled during active disease.

This clone was counted a single time. CDR3 amino acids: CASSSGTGTGNTIYF. The CDR3 region has the DNA TGTGCCAGCAGCTCCGGAACAGGAACTGGAAACACCATATATTTT. The chain recombines TRBV11-2 with TRBJ1-3; the D gene is possibly TRBD1 (5 bases). The V end was cut by 4 bases, the J end by 2 bases, with 12 bases between. The CDR3 covers 15 residues. The germline gives CDR1 SGHAT, CDR2 FQNNGV.

Note on this clone: The germline gene is not matched at one end of the junction; a read error may be the cause. V is TRBV6-2 or TRBV6-3 and J is TRBJ2-7; 7 nucleotides match TRBD2. Germline V gene data show CDR1 as MNHEY and CDR2 as SVGEGT. CDR3 length equals 15 residues. The CDR3 reads CASSYEAGNTYEQCF. DNA of the CDR3: TGTGCCAGCAGTTACGAAGCGGGGAATACCTACGAGCAGTGCTTC.

The rearrangement joins TRBV27 to TRBJ2-7; D unresolved. Trimming removed 2 bases from V and 0 bases from J, with 5 bases in between. CDR1 is MNHEY, CDR2 SMNVEV, per germline (reference sequence). This CDR3 has 13 residues. DNA of the CDR3: TGTGCCAGCAGTTTAGTGAGCTCCTACGAGCAGTACTTC. Amino acids: CASSLVSSYEQYF.

The J gene is TRBJ1-2, the V gene TRBV7-3, with 8 bases matching TRBD1. The length of the CDR3 is 13 residues. V shed 5 bases and J 6 bases; nucleotides not matched to a gene: 5. The germline gives CDR1 SGHTA, CDR2 FQGTGA. CDR3 amino acids: CASSTRQGNGYTF. CDR3 bases: TGTGCCAGCAGCACCCGACAGGGGAATGGCTACACCTTC.

This clone showed up just a few times. The rearrangement joins TRBV9 to TRBJ1-4; D perhaps matches TRBD1 (5 bases). The CDR3 covers 16 residues. V lost 4 bases and J 7 bases, leaving 20 bases between the germline ends. Per the germline V gene, CDR1 is SGDLS and CDR2 is YYNGEE. The DNA for the CDR3 is TGTGCCAGCAGCCCCTCCCTTCAGGGTTTGGGTGAAAAACTGTTTTTT. Its translation: CASSPSLQGLGEKLFF.

The V gene is TRBV9, the J gene TRBJ2-2; 7 bases fit TRBD1. Trimming removed 0 bases from V and 5 bases from J; junction bases left unmatched: 7. This CDR3 has 16 residues. Germline CDR1 and CDR2: SGDLS and YYNGEE. This CDR3 reads CASSVAPAGGTGELFF. CDR3 bases: TGTGCCAGCAGCGTAGCCCCCGCAGGGGGAACCGGGGAGCTGTTTTTT.

The chain couples TRBV5-1 to TRBJ2-3; 8 nucleotides agree with TRBD2. V shed 2 bases, J shed 4 bases, and the junction held 6 bases outside the gene matches. Germline V lookup: CDR1 SGHRS, CDR2 YFSETQ. CDR3 size: 15 residues. For the CDR3, the DNA is TGCGCCAGCAGCTTCGGGGGGGATGTCTCAGATACGCAGTATTTT. Amino acids: CASSFGGDVSDTQYF.

The CDR3 DNA reads TGCAGCACTGACTTTGGGACAACGGAGACCCAGTACTTC. Translation: CSTDFGTTETQYF. The rearrangement uses TRBV29-1 and TRBJ2-5; TRBD1 is a possible D gene (6 bases). V was cut by 8 bases and J by 5 bases, with 18 bases left in between. The CDR3 is 13 residues long. Germline V gene data show CDR1 as SQVTM and CDR2 as ANQGSEA. Supplemented by reference TRBV29-1 and TRBJ2-5, the full variable domain reads SAVISQKPSRDICQRGTSLTIQCQVDSQVTMMFWYRQQPGQSLTLIATANQGSEATYESGFVIDKFPISRPNLTFSTLTVSNMSPEDSSIYLCSTDFGTTETQYFGPGTRLLVL.

The chain carries TRBV2 and TRBJ1-2; 7 bases line up with TRBD1. Germline CDR1 SNHLY, CDR2 FYNNEI. The trim removed 5 bases at V and 7 bases at J, leaving 7 bases unmatched. The CDR3 consists of 13 residues. Here the CDR3 DNA reads TGTGCCAGCAGTTCCGACAGGGAGAGTGGCTACACCTTC. This codes for CASSSDRESGYTF.

This chain uses TRBV29-1 with TRBJ1-1; D is ambiguous. CDR1 is SQVTM, CDR2 ANQGSEA, per germline. V lost 4 bases and J 1 base, leaving 10 bases between the germline ends. The CDR3 has 13 amino acids. CDR3 nucleotide sequence: TGCAGCGTTGCTCCTACAGAGAACACTGAAGCTTTCTTT. This translates into CSVAPTENTEAFF.

This chain's CDR3 is CASSKGGVAFNEQFF. CDR3 nucleotides: TGTGCCAGCTCCAAAGGGGGGGTCGCCTTCAATGAGCAGTTCTTC. The chain uses TRBV5-6 and TRBJ2-1; maybe TRBD2 (7 bases). Germline-derived CDR1 and CDR2 are SGHDT and YYEEEE. The length of the CDR3 is 15 residues. Trimming took 7 bases from V and 6 from J, leaving 20 bases between them.

The chain links TRBV6-6 to TRBJ2-7, with TRBD1 matching 7 bases. Looked up from germline, CDR1 is MNHNY and CDR2 is SVGAGI (reference sequence). The CDR3 runs to 13 residues. V lost 7 bases and J lost 1; bases outside the gene matches: 4. The CDR3 protein is CASKGDRSYEQYF. In nucleotides, the CDR3 is TGTGCCAGCAAGGGGGACAGATCCTACGAGCAGTACTTC.

This chain connects TRBV12-3 or TRBV12-4 to TRBJ1-2; D ambiguous. V lost 3 bases and J 5 bases, leaving 7 bases between the germline ends. CDR3 size: 12 residues. The DNA of the CDR3 is TGTGCCAGCAGTTTTGAGGGATATGGCTACACCTTC. Translation gives CASSFEGYGYTF.

As to this clone: Other DNA sequences within the sample encode an identical CDR3. The V and J genes are TRBV5-1 and TRBJ2-7; 7 bases align to TRBD2. The CDR3 length is 14 residues. Per the germline V gene, CDR1 is SGHRS and CDR2 is YFSETQ. The V and J ends lost 0 bases and 2 bases, in that order; junction bases with no gene match: 2. The CDR3 region has the DNA TGCGCCAGCAGCTTGGCGGGGGGAACCTACGAGCAGTACTTC. It yields the protein CASSLAGGTYEQYF.

The chain couples TRBV6-5 to TRBJ1-2; 7 positions agree with TRBD1. The CDR3 totals 13 residues. Germline lookup yields CDR1 MNHEY and CDR2 SVGAGI. The V segment lost 7 bases and the J segment 2 bases; nucleotides outside the gene matches: 4. CDR3 coding DNA: TGTGCCAGCAACCAACAGGGGAACTATGGCTACACCTTC. As protein: CASNQQGNYGYTF.

The V call is TRBV27, the J call TRBJ1-5; D gene ambiguous. Trimming left V 2 bases short and J 4 bases short, with 12 bases between. CDR3 length equals 15 residues. Germline V CDR1 and CDR2: MNHEY, SMNVEV (reference sequence). The CDR3 nucleotides read TGTGCCAGCAGTTTAGCGGGTTCCAAGAATCAGCCCCAGCATTTT. Translating it yields CASSLAGSKNQPQHF.

About this clone: The sample contains more than one DNA sequence encoding this CDR3. The chain recombines TRBV30 with TRBJ1-1; 7 bases are shared with TRBD1. The CDR3 sequence is 13 residues long. J gave up 1 base and V 2 bases, and 1 base lay outside the gene matches. Germline CDR1 is GTSNPN and CDR2 is SVGIG (reference sequence). CDR3 sequence: CAWSRTGNTEAFF. The DNA of the CDR3 is TGTGCCTGGAGTCGGACAGGGAACACTGAAGCTTTCTTT. The variable domain in full, completed from reference TRBV30 and TRBJ1-1, reads SQTIHQWPATLVQPVGSPLSLECTVEGTSNPNLYWYRQAAGRGLQLLFYSVGIGQISSEVPQNLSASRPQDRQFILSSKKLLLSDSGFYLCAWSRTGNTEAFFGQGTRLTVV.

V usage is TRBV7-3 and J usage is TRBJ2-1, with 12 bases identical to TRBD2. This CDR3 has 14 amino acids. V dropped 5 bases and J dropped 10; count of bases not matched to a gene: 6. The germline V gene encodes CDR1 SGHTA and CDR2 FQGTGA. The CDR3 DNA reads TGTGCCAGCAGCATATCACTAGCGGGGGGCGAGCAGTTCTTC. This codes for CASSISLAGGEQFF.

J is TRBJ2-5 and V is TRBV7-9; 9 nucleotides align to TRBD1. Trimming removed 2 bases from V and 4 bases from J; junction bases left unmatched: 5. The germline CDR1 and CDR2 sequences are SEHNR and FQNEAQ (reference sequence). The CDR3 extends over 15 amino acids. CDR3 sequence reads: CASSLPNRGPETQYF. CDR3 nucleotide sequence: TGTGCCAGCAGCTTACCGAACAGGGGGCCAGAGACCCAGTACTTC.

The J gene is TRBJ2-3, the V gene TRBV3-1 (or the pseudogene TRBV3-2); perhaps TRBD2 as D (6 bases). Germline CDR1 is LGHDT and CDR2 is YNNKEL (reference sequence). The V end was cut by 1 base, the J end by 6 bases, with 11 bases between. The CDR3 contains 14 residues. The CDR3 bases are TGTGCCAGCAGCCAAGGACTAGAAATGGATACGCAGTATTTT. As protein: CASSQGLEMDTQYF.

The chain employs TRBV4-1 and TRBJ2-7, with D unclear. V was cut by 0 bases and J by 3 bases, with 6 bases left in between. Germline CDR1 MGHRA, CDR2 YSYEKL. This CDR3 contains 13 residues. CDR3: CASSQDLDYEQYF. The CDR3 bases are TGCGCCAGCAGCCAAGATCTAGACTACGAGCAGTACTTC.

This clone was picked up one time. This chain links TRBV21-1 with TRBJ2-5; TRBD1, the D gene given by the table, was not confirmed from the DNA. TRBV21-1 represents a pseudogene. The CDR3 extends over 13 amino acids. The DNA for the CDR3 is TGTGCCAGCCCGGAACAGGGGAGGGAGACCCAGTACTTC. It is translated as CASPEQGRETQYF.

The gene calls are TRBV10-3 and TRBJ2-1; D is perhaps TRBD2 (6 bases). The V gene's germline CDR1 is ENHRY and CDR2 SYGVKD. The CDR3 has 15 amino acids. The CDR3 sequence: CAPGVAGNTLYEQFF. In nucleotides, the CDR3 is TGTGCGCCCGGGGTGGCGGGGAACACTCTTTATGAGCAGTTCTTC.

This chain connects TRBV4-1 to TRBJ2-2; the match to TRBD2 covers 8 bases. With V trimmed by 7 bases and J by 2 bases, 6 bases remained unmatched. Germline V gene data show CDR1 as MGHRA and CDR2 as YSYEKL. CDR3 length equals 15 residues. The CDR3 DNA is TGCGCCAGCATGAGAGGGACTAGTAACACCGGGGAGCTGTTTTTT. It translates to CASMRGTSNTGELFF.

The CDR3 region is CASSVGPAGRTDTQYF. As DNA, the CDR3 is TGTGCCAGCAGCGTAGGTCCGGCGGGGCGCACAGATACGCAGTATTTT. This chain links TRBV9 with TRBJ2-3; tentatively, D is TRBD2 (6 bases). Looked up from germline, CDR1 is SGDLS and CDR2 is YYNGEE. Between the trimmed V and J ends, which lost 0 bases and 1 base, there was a span of 12 bases. The CDR3 runs to 16 residues.

Details on this clone: The junction departs from germline at one end; a sequencing error may be responsible. The V and J genes are TRBV19 and TRBJ2-5, with 7 bases aligning to TRBD2. The CDR3 sequence is 14 residues long. In germline, CDR1 is LNHDA, CDR2 SQIVND (reference sequence). The CDR3 DNA reads TGTGCCACTAGTGGGGGGGGTTCCCAAGAGACCCAGTACTTC. It is translated as CATSGGGSQETQYF.

The chain employs TRBV10-3 and TRBJ1-2, with D tentatively TRBD1 (5 bases). V dropped 1 base and J dropped 4 bases, with 13 bases sitting between them. Germline CDR1 is ENHRY and CDR2 is SYGVKD. This CDR3 region has 15 residues. CDR3 DNA sequence: TGTGCCATCAGTGAGTTCGCAGGGCCTCGCTATGGCTACACCTTC. Protein product: CAISEFAGPRYGYTF.

The chain combines TRBV3-1 (or the pseudogene TRBV3-2) with TRBJ1-6; D is perhaps TRBD1 (6 bases). The CDR3 is made up of 12 amino acids. Germline assignment: CDR1 LGHDT and CDR2 YNNKEL (reference sequence). V gave up 5 bases and J gave up 11 bases, with 10 bases separating them. The CDR3 region has the DNA TGTGCCAGCAGCTTACACAGGGCACCCCTCCACTTT. Translated, it gives CASSLHRAPLHF.

The chain couples TRBV4-1 to TRBJ2-6; D not certain. The V end lost 1 base, the J end lost 1 base, and 5 bases lay between the germline ends. Germline V CDR1 and CDR2: MGHRA, YSYEKL. This CDR3 has 15 residues. The CDR3 DNA reads TGCGCCAGCAGCCAAGCCGGGTCTGGGGCCAACGTCCTGACTTTC. This sequence encodes CASSQAGSGANVLTF.

In DNA form, the CDR3 reads TGTGCCAGCAGCCAAGTCCGGGACAGCTTCGATTATGGCTACACCTTC. Its translation is CASSQVRDSFDYGYTF. The chain couples TRBV14 to TRBJ1-2; 7 bases match TRBD1. The CDR3 contains 16 residues. From germline, CDR1 is SGHDN and CDR2 FVKESK. V lost 1 base, J lost 5 bases, and 10 bases stayed unmatched.

This chain uses TRBV7-3 with TRBJ1-2; TRBD1 aligns across 8 bases. The CDR3 runs to 14 residues. J gave up 5 bases and V 6 bases, and 8 bases lay outside the gene matches. From germline, CDR1 is SGHTA and CDR2 FQGTGA. CDR3 sequence (DNA): TGTGCCAGCAGTCAGACAGGGGACGGATATGGCTACACCTTC. It codes for CASSQTGDGYGYTF.